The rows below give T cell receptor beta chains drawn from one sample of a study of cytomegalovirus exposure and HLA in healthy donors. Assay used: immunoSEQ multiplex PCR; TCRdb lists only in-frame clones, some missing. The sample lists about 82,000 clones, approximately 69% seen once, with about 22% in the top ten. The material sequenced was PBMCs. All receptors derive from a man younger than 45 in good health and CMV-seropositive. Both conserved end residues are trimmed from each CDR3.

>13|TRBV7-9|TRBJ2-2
ASSRTGENTGELF
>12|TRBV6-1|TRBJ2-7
ASGVEQGSYEQY
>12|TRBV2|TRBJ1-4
ASSLGDTNEKLF
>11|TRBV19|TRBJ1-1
ASRGQENTEAF
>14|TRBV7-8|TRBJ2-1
ASSLFRGITYNEQF
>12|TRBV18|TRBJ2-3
ASSTRTSTDTQY
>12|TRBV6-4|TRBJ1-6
ASRAGTGFSPLH
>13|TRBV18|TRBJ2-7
ASSRSDILSYEQY
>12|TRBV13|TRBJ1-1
ASSYTSGNTEAF
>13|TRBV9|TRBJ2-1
ASSVSGDSYNEQF
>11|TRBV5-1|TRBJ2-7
ASSLDNSYEQY
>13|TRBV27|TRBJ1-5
ASSFNSYSNQPQH
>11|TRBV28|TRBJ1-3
ASSSIQGNTIY
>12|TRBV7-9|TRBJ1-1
ASSYAAGVTEAF
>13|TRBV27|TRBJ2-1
ASSRDRHGYNEQF
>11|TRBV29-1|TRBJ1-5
SVGGRVGQPQH
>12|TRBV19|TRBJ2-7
ASRWGQGNYEQY
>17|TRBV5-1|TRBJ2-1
ASSLVGLAGTASYNEQF
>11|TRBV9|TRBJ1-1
ASSVPGDTEAF
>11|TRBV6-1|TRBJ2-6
ASMAAGANVLT
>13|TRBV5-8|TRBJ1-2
ASSPRTGGYYGYT
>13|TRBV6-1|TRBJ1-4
ASSEGGVTNEKLF
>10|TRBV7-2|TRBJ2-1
ASSPRLVEQF
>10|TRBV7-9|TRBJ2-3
ASSLQTDTQY
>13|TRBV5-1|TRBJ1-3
ASSLILSSGNTIY
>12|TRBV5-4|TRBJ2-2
ASSGTGRTGELF
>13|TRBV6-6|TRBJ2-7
ASSRQRERDPEQY
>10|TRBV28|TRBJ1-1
ASSWGQLEAF
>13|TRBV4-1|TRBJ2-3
ASSQDGGVGDTQY
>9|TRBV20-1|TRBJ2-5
SAKGLETQY
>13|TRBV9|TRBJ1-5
ASSVGTGDNQPQH
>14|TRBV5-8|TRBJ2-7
ASSGLTSGGAREQY
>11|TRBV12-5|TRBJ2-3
ASGGLRDRAQY
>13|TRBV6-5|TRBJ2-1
ASSFRTGFTDEQF
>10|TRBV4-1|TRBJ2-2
ASSQDTGELF
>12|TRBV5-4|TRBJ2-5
ASSPPGLQETQY
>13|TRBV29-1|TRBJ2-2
SVGTSGGADGELF
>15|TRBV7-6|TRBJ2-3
ASSLLERGLYTDTQY
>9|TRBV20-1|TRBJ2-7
STISSYEQY
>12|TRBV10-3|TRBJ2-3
AISQGAATDTQY
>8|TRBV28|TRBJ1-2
ASSLHGYT
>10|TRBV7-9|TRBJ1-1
ASSRGQVEAF
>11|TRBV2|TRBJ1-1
ASSARGITEAF
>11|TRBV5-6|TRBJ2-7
ASSLSGSDEQY
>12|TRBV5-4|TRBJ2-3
ASSSGLDSDTQY